Below, 22 T cell receptor beta chains from the same sample are listed, as sequenced in a study of blood T cell repertoires in COVID-19. TCRdb's table, derived via immunoSEQ multiplex PCR, lists solely in-frame clones and lacks some. The repertoire includes about 60,000 clones, just over 85% of them detected once, and less than 5.5% sits in the top ten. Sequencing input: peripheral blood. These receptors all come from a human donor in a cohort sampled during active COVID-19.

The chain is built from TRBV5-1 and TRBJ1-5, with unresolved D. Germline lookup yields CDR1 SGHRS and CDR2 YFSETQ. Trimming cost V 0 bases and J 6 bases, with 7 bases left between them. This CDR3 comprises 13 residues. The CDR3 DNA sequence: TGCGCCAGCAGCTTGGACGGAGGTCAGCCCCAGCATTTT. Amino acid sequence: CASSLDGGQPQHF.

V usage is TRBV6-5 and J usage is TRBJ1-3; D call uncertain. V lost 0 bases and J 4 bases, leaving 13 bases between the germline ends. The CDR3 spans 16 residues. Germline V gives CDR1 MNHEY, CDR2 SVGAGI. The CDR3 nucleotides are TGTGCCAGCAGTTACTCGGACTCGGCTTCGGGAAACACCATATATTTT. As protein: CASSYSDSASGNTIYF.

This chain uses TRBV7-2 with TRBJ2-2, with a weak D call TRBD2 (6 bases). Trimming shortened V by 2 bases and J by 5 bases, and 15 bases separated the two germline ends. Germline V gene sequence: CDR1 SGHTA, CDR2 FQGNSA. This CDR3 comprises 16 residues. CDR3 nucleotide sequence: TGTGCCAGCAGCTTAATATCGCGGGGTGGTACCGGGGAGCTGTTTTTT. It yields the protein CASSLISRGGTGELFF.

This clone was picked up one time. The V gene is TRBV14, the J gene TRBJ2-3; possible D gene TRBD2, 5 bases. The germline V gene encodes CDR1 SGHDN and CDR2 FVKESK. The V end was cut by 6 bases, the J end by 1 base, with 11 bases between. The CDR3 is 14 residues long. Here the CDR3 DNA reads TGTGCCAGCAGTCGGACCGGGGGCACAGATACGCAGTATTTT. Translating gives CASSRTGGTDTQYF.

J is TRBJ2-5 and V is TRBV6-5; TRBD1 agrees at 9 bases. The germline gives CDR1 MNHEY, CDR2 SVGAGI. The J segment lost 5 bases and the V segment lost 4 bases, leaving 5 bases of the junction unmatched. This CDR3 contains 14 residues. CDR3 bases: TGTGCCAGCAGTTGGGGGACAGGGTGGGAGACCCAGTACTTC. Translation: CASSWGTGWETQYF.

This sequence joins TRBV24-1 and TRBJ1-2; TRBD1 matches at 10 bases. The V and J ends lost 7 bases and 3 bases, in that order; junction bases with no gene match: 7. This CDR3 has 15 amino acids. From germline, CDR1 is KGHDR and CDR2 SFDVKD. The CDR3 DNA follows: TGTGCCACCAGGTCGGGAGGGACAGGGGACTATGGCTACACCTTC. This translates into CATRSGGTGDYGYTF.

This clone showed up just once. The chain joins TRBV11-1 to TRBJ2-1; 7 nucleotides match TRBD2. Trimming at V came to 5 bases and at J to 7 bases, leaving 8 bases not matched to a gene. The CDR3 contains 14 residues. Per the germline V gene, CDR1 is SGHAT and CDR2 is FQDESV (reference sequence). CDR3 protein: CASSKSGNRNEQFF. The CDR3, as DNA: TGTGCCAGCAGCAAGAGCGGGAACAGGAATGAGCAGTTCTTC. The full variable domain, in which reference TRBV11-1 and TRBJ2-1 provide the parts outside the CDR3, is EAEVAQSPRYKITEKSQAVAFWCDPISGHATLYWYRQILGQGPELLVQFQDESVVDDSQLPKDRFSAERLKGVDSTLKIQPAELGDSAMYLCASSKSGNRNEQFFGPGTRLTVL.

This clone was counted a few times. V gene TRBV7-2 combines with J gene TRBJ1-1; D perhaps matches TRBD1 (5 bases). V lost 6 bases to trimming and J lost 4 bases, with 9 bases between them. Germline CDR1 and CDR2: SGHTA and FQGNSA. The CDR3 spans 12 residues. The CDR3 sequence is CASRPGGTEAFF. The DNA for the CDR3 is TGTGCCAGCAGACCCGGGGGCACTGAAGCTTTCTTT.

This chain uses TRBV6-2 or TRBV6-3 with TRBJ1-2; D uncertain. Per the germline V gene, CDR1 is MNHEY and CDR2 is SVGEGT. V lost 5 bases, J lost 3 bases, and 10 bases lay in between. The CDR3 has 13 residues. The CDR3 protein is CASSRTRDYGYTF. The CDR3 DNA sequence: TGTGCCAGCAGTAGAACGCGGGACTATGGCTACACCTTC.

The CDR3 is CASSQNRREYNEQFF. CDR3 nucleotides: TGTGCCAGCAGCCAAAACCGGCGGGAATACAATGAGCAGTTCTTC. The chain uses TRBV4-2 and TRBJ2-1; TRBD2 might be the D (6 bases). Trimming stripped 2 bases from V and 4 bases from J, with 12 bases between. The V gene's germline CDR1 is LGHNA and CDR2 YNFKEQ. CDR3 length: 15 amino acids.

The V gene is TRBV3-1 (or the pseudogene TRBV3-2), the J gene TRBJ2-5; TRBD1 matches at 9 bases. Per germline, CDR1 LGHDT and CDR2 YNNKEL (reference sequence). The CDR3 runs 15 residues. Losses at the gene ends were 0 bases for V and 5 bases for J; bases not matched to a gene: 4. The CDR3 DNA follows: TGTGCCAGCAGCCAAGAACAGGGGGCAGGGGAGACCCAGTACTTC. Protein sequence: CASSQEQGAGETQYF.

V is TRBV5-4 and J is TRBJ1-2; the match to TRBD1 covers 9 bases. With 1 base clipped from V and 8 bases from J, the junction kept 12 bases outside the gene matches. Germline V gene data show CDR1 as SGHNT and CDR2 as YYREEE (reference sequence). The CDR3 extends over 16 amino acids. CDR3 bases: TGTGCCAGCAGCTTGAGGGGGACAGGGACGGTGCGGGGCTACACCTTC. Encoded protein: CASSLRGTGTVRGYTF.

V is TRBV3-1 (or the pseudogene TRBV3-2) and J is TRBJ1-5, with TRBD1 as a possible D gene (5 bases). Germline loops: CDR1 LGHDT, CDR2 YNNKEL (reference sequence). Trimming took 5 bases from V and 3 from J, leaving 11 bases between them. The CDR3 has 14 amino acids. The CDR3 sequence: CASSAGRPNQPQHF. CDR3 in DNA: TGTGCCAGCAGCGCAGGGAGGCCCAATCAGCCCCAGCATTTT.

This sequence joins TRBV10-3 and TRBJ1-2; D is possibly TRBD1 (5 bases). The ends were cut back, 4 bases at V and 7 bases at J, with 13 bases in the middle. The CDR3 spans 13 residues. Germline CDR1 reads ENHRY; CDR2 reads SYGVKD. As DNA, the CDR3 is TGTGCCATCAGTGGATTGGGGCTACGTGGCTACACCTTC. Translated: CAISGLGLRGYTF.

The genes are TRBV19 and TRBJ1-5; D remains ambiguous. The CDR3 has 14 amino acids. The V gene lost 3 bases and the J gene lost 11 bases, with 17 bases spanning the gap. Per the germline V gene, CDR1 is LNHDA and CDR2 is SQIVND (reference sequence). Here the CDR3 reads CASSIGGRTLAQHF. The CDR3, as DNA: TGTGCCAGTAGTATTGGAGGGAGGACTCTAGCCCAGCATTTT.

V and J are TRBV6-1 and TRBJ2-7; a possible D gene is TRBD1 (6 bases). The CDR3 runs to 14 residues. V was pared by 0 bases and J by 5 bases, with 11 bases between. Germline lookup yields CDR1 MNHNS and CDR2 SASEGT. The CDR3 sequence is CASSEATGFHEQYF. The CDR3 DNA follows: TGTGCCAGCAGTGAAGCTACAGGGTTCCACGAGCAGTACTTC.

The rearrangement links TRBV19 to TRBJ2-1; D may be TRBD1 (6 bases). The CDR3 runs to 14 residues. Germline V gene sequence: CDR1 LNHDA, CDR2 SQIVND (reference sequence). V lost 3 bases, J lost 1 base, and 7 bases lay in between. CDR3 amino acids: CASSIQGSYNEQFF. The CDR3 DNA reads TGTGCCAGTAGTATTCAGGGGTCCTACAATGAGCAGTTCTTC.

The chain joins TRBV7-8 to TRBJ2-5, with 11 nucleotides matching TRBD2. The CDR3 covers 15 residues. The trim removed 5 bases at V and 4 bases at J, leaving 6 bases unmatched. Germline V gene sequence: CDR1 SGHVS, CDR2 FQNEAQ. DNA for the CDR3: TGTGCCAGCAGCCGAGCGGGACTAGCGGCAGAGACCCAGTACTTC. Protein product: CASSRAGLAAETQYF.

This rearrangement joins TRBV2 to TRBJ2-2, with D maybe TRBD1 (6 bases). Trimming left V 6 bases short and J 3 bases short, with 14 bases between. CDR1 and CDR2 from the germline V gene are SNHLY and FYNNEI. CDR3 length: 15 residues. Here the CDR3 reads CASRNKGVDTGELFF. The CDR3 region has the DNA TGTGCCAGCAGGAACAAGGGGGTGGACACCGGGGAGCTGTTTTTT.

This clone has only one observation. V and J are TRBV7-2 and TRBJ2-1; 10 bases match TRBD2. Germline V CDR1 and CDR2: SGHTA, FQGNSA. The J segment lost 11 bases and the V segment lost 0 bases, leaving 10 bases of the junction unmatched. CDR3 length: 16 amino acids. CDR3 region: CASSLAGGASGSKQFF. Here the CDR3 DNA reads TGTGCCAGCAGCTTAGCGGGGGGGGCTAGCGGGAGTAAGCAGTTCTTC.

This clone was observed once. The chain carries TRBV12-3 or TRBV12-4 and TRBJ2-7; 8 bases are a match to TRBD1. This CDR3 contains 13 residues. Trimming took 8 bases from V and 5 from J; bases not matched to a gene: 8. The CDR3 spells CASSRGQVNEQYF. CDR3 in DNA: TGTGCCAGCTCGAGGGGACAGGTTAACGAGCAGTACTTC.

The chain joins TRBV28 to TRBJ2-7; D remains unclear. The CDR3 covers 14 residues. V lost 6 bases, J lost 0 bases, and 12 bases lay in between. Germline CDR1 MDHEN, CDR2 SYDVKM. CDR3 nucleotides: TGTGCCAGCAGGACTGTTAAGAGCTCCTACGAGCAGTACTTC. Its translation is CASRTVKSSYEQYF.